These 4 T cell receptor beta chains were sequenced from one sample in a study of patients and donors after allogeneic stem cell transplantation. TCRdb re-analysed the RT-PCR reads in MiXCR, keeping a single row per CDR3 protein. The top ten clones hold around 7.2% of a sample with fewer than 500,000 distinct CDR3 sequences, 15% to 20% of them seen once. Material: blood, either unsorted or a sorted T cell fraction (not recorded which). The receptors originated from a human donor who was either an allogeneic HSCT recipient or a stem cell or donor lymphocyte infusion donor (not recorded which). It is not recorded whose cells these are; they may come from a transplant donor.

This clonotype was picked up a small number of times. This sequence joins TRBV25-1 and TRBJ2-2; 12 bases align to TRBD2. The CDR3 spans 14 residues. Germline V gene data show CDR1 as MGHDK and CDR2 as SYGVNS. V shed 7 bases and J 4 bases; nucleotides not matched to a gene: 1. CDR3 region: CASTSGRATGELFF. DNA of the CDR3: TGTGCCAGCACTAGCGGGAGGGCCACCGGGGAGCTGTTTTTT.

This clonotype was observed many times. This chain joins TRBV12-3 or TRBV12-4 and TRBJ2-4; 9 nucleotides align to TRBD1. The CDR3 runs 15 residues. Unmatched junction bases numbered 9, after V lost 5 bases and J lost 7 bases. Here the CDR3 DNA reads TGTGCCAGCAGTCCAGCCGGGACAGGGCTGAACATTCAGTACTTC. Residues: CASSPAGTGLNIQYF.

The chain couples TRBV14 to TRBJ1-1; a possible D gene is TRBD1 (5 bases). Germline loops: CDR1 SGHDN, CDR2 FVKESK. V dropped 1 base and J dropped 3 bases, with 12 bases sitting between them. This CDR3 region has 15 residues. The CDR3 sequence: CASSQGRGRYTEAFF. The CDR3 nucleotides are TGTGCCAGCAGCCAAGGAAGGGGCAGGTACACTGAAGCTTTCTTT.

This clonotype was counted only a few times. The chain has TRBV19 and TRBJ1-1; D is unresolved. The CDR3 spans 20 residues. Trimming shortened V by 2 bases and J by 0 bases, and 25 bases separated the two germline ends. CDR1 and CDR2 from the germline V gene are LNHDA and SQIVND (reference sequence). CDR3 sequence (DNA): TGTGCCAGTAGTATAAGGGCGCGGTGGAATGTCCGTTTCATGAACACTGAAGCTTTCTTT. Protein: CASSIRARWNVRFMNTEAFF.